Sequencing of this T cell receptor beta chain was carried out in a study of cytomegalovirus exposure and HLA in healthy donors. Turning to this clone: Its antigen is as yet unknown.

The PCR used 60 Vbeta and 13 Jbeta primers. Clones were sequenced by immunoSEQ multiplex PCR, and TCRdb holds only the in-frame ones, with some missing. Altogether about 100,000 clones are present, 80% being singletons, with the ten largest covering under 8.5%. Study-wide results and caveats: CMV serostatus stood as the only immune exposure information on hand.

The sequencing sample was made of PBMCs. This receptor was obtained from a man aged 25-45 years in good health and CMV-seronegative.

CDR3 DNA sequence: TGTGCCAGCAGCGACAGGGGGCGCCTTAATCAGCCCCAGCATTTT. Its protein is CASSDRGRLNQPQHF. V usage is TRBV27 and J usage is TRBJ1-5; 10 nucleotides agree with TRBD1. Germline CDR1 and CDR2: MNHEY and SMNVEV (reference sequence). The CDR3 runs to 15 residues. Unmatched junction bases numbered 6, after V lost 6 bases and J lost 4 bases.